This T cell receptor (beta chain) comes out of a study of blood T cell repertoires in COVID-19. Study as a whole: Samples representing acute and convalescent COVID-19 were sourced from the United States, Italy and Spain. PBMCs, B-cell-depleted T cells, or T cells were the source of the cDNA or gDNA that made up the material.

Methods used by the authors: Nucleated cell number was recorded as an estimate derived from reference gene primer amplification. Clones were read by immunoSEQ multiplex PCR, and TCRdb kept only the in-frame ones, dropping some. V, J and clone size are taken as reported in that table, and D and trimming were inferred from the DNA itself. In the table there are some 160,000 clones, approximately 86% of which are singletons. Enrolled during active infection, Seattle patients were then followed longitudinally. This CDR3 region has 15 residues. Germline V gives CDR1 SGHRS, CDR2 YFSETQ. V was pared by 0 bases and J by 7 bases, with 11 bases between.

The chain carries TRBV5-1 and TRBJ1-6, with D unresolved. The TCR sequence derives from a woman older than 75 with COVID-19, enrolled during active disease. Sequencing was carried out using peripheral blood. In nucleotides, the CDR3 is TGCGCCAGCAGCTTGGAAGGCCTGACAAATTCACCCCTCCACTTT. Its translation: CASSLEGLTNSPLHF. Based on the CDR3 plus reference TRBV5-1 and TRBJ1-6, the full variable domain is KAGVTQTPRYLIKTRGQQVTLSCSPISGHRSVSWYQQTPGQGLQFLFEYFSETQRNKGNFPGRFSGRQFSNSRSEMNVSTLELGDSALYLCASSLEGLTNSPLHFGNGTRLTVT.